There are a few counts of the clone carrying this T cell receptor (beta chain). Antigen unknown. This entry belongs to a study of blood T cells in healthy people across ages. Per germline, CDR1 MNHEY and CDR2 SMNVEV (reference sequence). V lost 7 bases, J lost 10 bases, and 14 bases lay in between. This CDR3 has 13 residues. Study outcomes and limitations: Roughly linear declines in TCR beta diversity per million T cells occurred with age. Long-lived donors carried more naive CD4+ cells and greater diversity than aged donors.

Primed by a sample-barcoded 5' primer and a J-beta primer mix, a second PCR proceeded for about 7 to 11 cycles. A single record per CDR3 protein comes from TCRdb applying MiXCR to the 5' RACE reads. The sample yields 550,000 to 750,000 distinct CDR3 sequences, around 20% seen once. This TCR came from a man in his sixties or seventies in good health. The chain carries TRBV27 and TRBJ1-6; the D gene is possibly TRBD1 (5 bases). Sample: blood. The chain's CDR3 is CASTHGGGSPLHF. For the CDR3, the DNA is TGTGCCAGCACCCACGGGGGGGGATCACCCCTCCACTTT.